The 2 T cell receptor beta chains presented below share a single source sample, sequenced in a study of early T cells in non-severe SARS-CoV-2 infection. TCRdb fed the 5' RACE reads into MiXCR, producing one record per CDR3 protein. This sample has about 100,000 distinct CDR3 sequences, with 12% found just once. Sample: whole blood. These receptors originate from an adult who was a healthcare worker with PCR-confirmed SARS-CoV-2 infection or an uninfected control (not recorded which).

Only a few counts were recorded for this clonotype. The chain joins TRBV6-5 to TRBJ2-5; 7 nucleotides match TRBD1. This CDR3 comprises 13 residues. V trimming: 7 bases; J trimming: 4 bases; junction bases outside the gene matches: 6. From germline, CDR1 is MNHEY and CDR2 SVGAGI. CDR3 residues: CASNPGQPETQYF. For the CDR3, the DNA is TGTGCCAGCAATCCGGGACAGCCAGAGACCCAGTACTTC.

V gene TRBV11-2 combines with J gene TRBJ1-5, with D possibly being TRBD1 (5 bases). CDR1 and CDR2 from the germline V gene are SGHAT and FQNNGV. V lost 5 bases to trimming and J lost 3 bases, with 14 bases between them. This CDR3 comprises 15 residues. In nucleotides, the CDR3 is TGTGCCAGCAGCAAAACCGACAGACCCAATCAGCCCCAGCATTTT. This gives the protein CASSKTDRPNQPQHF. Variable domain in full (rest from reference TRBV11-2 and TRBJ1-5): EAGVAQSPRYKIIEKRQSVAFWCNPISGHATLYWYQQILGQGPKLLIQFQNNGVVDDSQLPKDRFSAERLKGVDSTLKIQPAKLEDSAVYLCASSKTDRPNQPQHFGDGTRLSIL.